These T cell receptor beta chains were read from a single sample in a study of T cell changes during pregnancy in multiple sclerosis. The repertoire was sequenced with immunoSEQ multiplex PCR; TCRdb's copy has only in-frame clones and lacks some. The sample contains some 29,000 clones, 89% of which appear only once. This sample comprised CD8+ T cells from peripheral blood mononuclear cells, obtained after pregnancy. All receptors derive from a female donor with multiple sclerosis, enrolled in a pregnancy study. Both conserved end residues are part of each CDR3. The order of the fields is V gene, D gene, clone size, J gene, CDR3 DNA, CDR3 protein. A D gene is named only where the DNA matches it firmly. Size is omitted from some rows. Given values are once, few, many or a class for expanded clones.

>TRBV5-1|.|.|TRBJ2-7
TGCGCCAGCAAGGACAGCGGAACCTACGAGCAGTACTTC
CASKDSGTYEQYF
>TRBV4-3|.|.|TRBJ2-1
TGCGCCAGCAGCCAAGCCAGACTAAACAATGAGCAGTTCTTC
CASSQARLNNEQFF
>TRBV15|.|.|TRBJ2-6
TGTGCCACCAGCCGAGAGCTAGGAGTCGTTATCTCTGGGGCCAACGTCCTGACTTTC
CATSRELGVVISGANVLTF
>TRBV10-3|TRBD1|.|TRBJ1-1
TGTGCCAGTGGACAGGGAGAGACTGAAGCTTTCTTT
CASGQGETEAFF
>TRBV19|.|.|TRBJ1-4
TGTGCCAGTAGTTGGAGACGGGAAGTAAATGAAAAACTGTTTTTT
CASSWRREVNEKLFF
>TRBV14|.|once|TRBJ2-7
TGTGCCAGCAGTTACGACAGGAATCCCTACGAGCAGTACTTC
CASSYDRNPYEQYF
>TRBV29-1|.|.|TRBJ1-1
TGCAGCGTTGGAAGTGAAGTGGAGGCTTTCTTT
CSVGSEVEAFF
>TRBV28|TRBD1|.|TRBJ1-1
TGTGCCAGCAGTTTAAGGGACAGGGGGCTTAGCACTGAAGCTTTCTTT
CASSLRDRGLSTEAFF
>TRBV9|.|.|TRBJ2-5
TGTGCCAGCAGCTCTCGGACGGGGAAGAGGGACCAGTACTTC
CASSSRTGKRDQYF
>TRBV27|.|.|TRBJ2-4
TGTGCCAGCAGTTTAGGCAGGGGAGAAAACATTCAGTACTTC
CASSLGRGENIQYF
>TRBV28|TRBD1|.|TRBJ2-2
TGTGCCAGCAGTTTGGTGGGCGGACAGGGTTTTACCGGGGAGCTGTTTTTT
CASSLVGGQGFTGELFF
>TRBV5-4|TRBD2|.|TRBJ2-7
TGTGCCAGCAGCTCCTATAGCGGGAGTCCCTACGAGCAGTACTTC
CASSSYSGSPYEQYF
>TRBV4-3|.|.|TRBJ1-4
TGCGCCAGCAGCCAAGGGGTGGGGGGGAGTGAAAAACTGTTTTTT
CASSQGVGGSEKLFF
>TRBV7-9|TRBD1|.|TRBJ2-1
TGTGCCAGCAGCGCACGGACAGGGTCCTACAATGAGCAGTTCTTC
CASSARTGSYNEQFF
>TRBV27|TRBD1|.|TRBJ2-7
TGTGCCAGCAGGCCTAGGACAGGGACCCACGAGCAGTACTTC
CASRPRTGTHEQYF
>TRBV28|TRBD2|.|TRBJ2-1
TGTGCCAGCAGACACGTGACATTAGCGGGAAAGTACAATGAGCAGTTCTTC
CASRHVTLAGKYNEQFF
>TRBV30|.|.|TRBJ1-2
TGTGCCTGGAGTGTACTTAACAGGGATAACTATGGCTACACCTTC
CAWSVLNRDNYGYTF
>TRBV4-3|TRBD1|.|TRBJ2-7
TGCGCCAGCAGCCAAGGGACAGGGATCGTATCATGGTACGAGCAGTACTTC
CASSQGTGIVSWYEQYF
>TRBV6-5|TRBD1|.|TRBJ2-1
TGTGCCAGCAGTTACTCCGGGACAGGGGTTGGTGAGCAGTTCTTC
CASSYSGTGVGEQFF
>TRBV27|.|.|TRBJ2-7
TGTGCCAGCAGTATAGGGGGACCCTCCTACGAGCAGTACTTC
CASSIGGPSYEQYF
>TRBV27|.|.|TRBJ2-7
TGTGCCAGCGGGGGCCAAGAGTTCTACGAGCAGTACTTC
CASGGQEFYEQYF
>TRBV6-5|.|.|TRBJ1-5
TGTGCCAGCAGTTACTCGATAGCCCAGCCCCAGCATTTT
CASSYSIAQPQHF
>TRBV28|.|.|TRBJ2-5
TGTGCCAGCAGTACCAGGCTCTTGGAGACCCAGTACTTC
CASSTRLLETQYF
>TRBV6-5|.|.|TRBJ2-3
TGTGCCAGCTGTAGCGGCACAGATACGCAGTATTTT
CASCSGTDTQYF
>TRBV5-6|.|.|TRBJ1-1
TGTGCCAGCAGTTGGGGGGACCAGGCCCTCACTGAAGCTTTCTTT
CASSWGDQALTEAFF
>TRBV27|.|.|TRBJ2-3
TGTGCCAGCAGTACGGGGGCAGATACGCAGTATTTT
CASSTGADTQYF
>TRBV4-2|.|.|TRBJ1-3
TGTGCCAGCAGCCAAGATATGACAGGCTATGGAAACACCATATATTTT
CASSQDMTGYGNTIYF
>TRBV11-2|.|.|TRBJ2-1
TGTGCCAGCAGCAGACCCGCGGGGCAACAGTTCTTC
CASSRPAGQQFF
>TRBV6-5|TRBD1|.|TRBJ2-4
TGTGCCAGCGGTTGGGACAGCAAAAACATTCAGTACTTC
CASGWDSKNIQYF
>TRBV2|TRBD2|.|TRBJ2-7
TGTGCCAGCAGTGAATTATTAGCGGGAGCAGGCTACGAGCAGTACTTC
CASSELLAGAGYEQYF